This T cell receptor (beta chain) emerged from a study of cytomegalovirus exposure and HLA in healthy donors. Overall study context: From about 180 million T cells, an earlier analysis saw approximately 110 million unique TCR beta sequences.

This CDR3 is 15 amino acids long. Germline CDR1 and CDR2: SGHRS and YFSETQ. V gave up 4 bases and J gave up 3 bases; unmatched junction bases: 7. With 60 Vbeta and 13 Jbeta primers, the PCR was carried out. Clones were read by immunoSEQ multiplex PCR, and TCRdb kept only the in-frame ones, dropping some. This table has 150,000 to 200,000 clones, roughly 71% appearing once. Regarding the study as a whole: Under in vitro conditions, a few CMV-associated chains were confirmed as specific for CMV antigens. In a later analysis, productive TCRs from donors in an Asian-associated ancestry cluster reportedly carried fewer N-insertions than the cohort mean.

Details on this clone: Its target is unknown.

Sequenced material: PBMCs. The receptor comes from a woman in her forties or fifties in good health and CMV-seropositive. The chain combines TRBV5-1 with TRBJ2-7, with 10 bases that match TRBD1. CDR3 in amino acids: CASSQGTGAGYEQYF. CDR3 sequence (DNA): TGCGCCAGCAGCCAAGGGACAGGGGCTGGCTACGAGCAGTACTTC.